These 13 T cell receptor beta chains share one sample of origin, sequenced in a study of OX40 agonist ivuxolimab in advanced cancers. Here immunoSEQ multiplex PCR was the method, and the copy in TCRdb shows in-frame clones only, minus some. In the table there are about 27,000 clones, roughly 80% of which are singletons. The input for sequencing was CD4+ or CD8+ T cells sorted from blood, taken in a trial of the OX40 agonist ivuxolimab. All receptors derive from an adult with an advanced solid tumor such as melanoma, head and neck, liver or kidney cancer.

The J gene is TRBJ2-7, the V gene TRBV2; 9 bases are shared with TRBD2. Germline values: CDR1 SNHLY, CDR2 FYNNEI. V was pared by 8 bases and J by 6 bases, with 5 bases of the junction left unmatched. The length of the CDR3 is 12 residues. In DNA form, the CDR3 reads TGTGCCAGCGGGGGGACTAGCACCGAGCAGTACTTC. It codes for CASGGTSTEQYF.

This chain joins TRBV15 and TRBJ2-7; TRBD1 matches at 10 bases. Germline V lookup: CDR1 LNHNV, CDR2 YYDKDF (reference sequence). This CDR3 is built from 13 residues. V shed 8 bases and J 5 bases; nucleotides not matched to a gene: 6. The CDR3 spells CATCEDRGNEQYF. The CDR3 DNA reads TGTGCCACCTGCGAGGACAGGGGGAACGAGCAGTACTTC.

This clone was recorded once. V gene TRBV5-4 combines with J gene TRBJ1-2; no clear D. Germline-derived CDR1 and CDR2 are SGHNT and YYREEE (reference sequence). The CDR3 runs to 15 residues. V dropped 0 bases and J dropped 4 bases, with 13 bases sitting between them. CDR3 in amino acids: CASSLEFGFGYGYTF. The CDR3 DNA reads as TGTGCCAGCAGCTTGGAATTCGGATTTGGCTATGGCTACACCTTC.

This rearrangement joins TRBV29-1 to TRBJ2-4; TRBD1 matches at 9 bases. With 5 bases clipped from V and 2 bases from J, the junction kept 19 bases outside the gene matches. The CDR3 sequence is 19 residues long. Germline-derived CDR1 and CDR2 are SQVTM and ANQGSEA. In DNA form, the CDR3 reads TGCAGCGTTAGTGGTTGGTTAACAGGGGGCGGACGATCCAAAAACATTCAGTACTTC. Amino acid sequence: CSVSGWLTGGGRSKNIQYF.

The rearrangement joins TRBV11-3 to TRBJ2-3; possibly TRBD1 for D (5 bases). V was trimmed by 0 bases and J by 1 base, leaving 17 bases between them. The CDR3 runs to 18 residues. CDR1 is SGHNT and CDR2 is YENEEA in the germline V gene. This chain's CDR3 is CASSLDLGIGQGTDTQYF. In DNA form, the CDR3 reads TGTGCCAGCAGCTTAGATCTGGGTATTGGACAAGGCACAGATACGCAGTATTTT.

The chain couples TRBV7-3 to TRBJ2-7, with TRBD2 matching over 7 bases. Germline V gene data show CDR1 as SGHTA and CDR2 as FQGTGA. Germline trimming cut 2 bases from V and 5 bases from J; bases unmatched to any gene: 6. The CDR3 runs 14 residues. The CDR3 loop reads CASSLHSGADEQYF. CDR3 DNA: TGTGCCAGCAGCTTACACAGCGGGGCCGACGAGCAGTACTTC.

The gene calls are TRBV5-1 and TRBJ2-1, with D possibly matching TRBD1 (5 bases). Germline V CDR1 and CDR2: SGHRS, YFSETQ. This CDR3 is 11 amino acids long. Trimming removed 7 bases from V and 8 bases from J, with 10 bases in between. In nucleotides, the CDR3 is TGCGCCAGCCGGCAGGGCTATGAGCAGTTCTTC. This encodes CASRQGYEQFF.

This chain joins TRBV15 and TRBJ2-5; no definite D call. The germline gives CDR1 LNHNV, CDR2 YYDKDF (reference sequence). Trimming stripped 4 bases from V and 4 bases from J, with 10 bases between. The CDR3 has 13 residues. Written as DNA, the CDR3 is TGTGCCACCAGCATATTGTTAGGAGAGACCCAGTACTTC. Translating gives CATSILLGETQYF.

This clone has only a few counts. DNA of the CDR3: TGTGCCAGCAACCGTGGATCCCCCAATGAGCAGTTCTTC. Encoded protein: CASNRGSPNEQFF. The gene calls are TRBV9 and TRBJ2-1; D gene ambiguous. V was trimmed by 6 bases and J by 6 bases, leaving 13 bases between them. This CDR3 has 13 amino acids. CDR1 and CDR2 (germline): SGDLS, YYNGEE.

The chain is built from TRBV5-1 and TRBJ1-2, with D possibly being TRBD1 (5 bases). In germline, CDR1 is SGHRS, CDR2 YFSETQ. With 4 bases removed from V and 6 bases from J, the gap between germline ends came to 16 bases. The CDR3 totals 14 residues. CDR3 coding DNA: TGCGCCAGCAGCACGCAGGGATACAAGGATGGCTACACCTTC. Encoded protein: CASSTQGYKDGYTF.

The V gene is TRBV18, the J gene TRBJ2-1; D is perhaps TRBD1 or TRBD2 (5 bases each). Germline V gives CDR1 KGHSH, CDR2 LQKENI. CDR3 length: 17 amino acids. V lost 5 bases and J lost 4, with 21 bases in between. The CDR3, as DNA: TGTGCCAGCTCAGGAGGACATTACCGGGGAAGGTACAATGAGCAGTTCTTC. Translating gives CASSGGHYRGRYNEQFF.

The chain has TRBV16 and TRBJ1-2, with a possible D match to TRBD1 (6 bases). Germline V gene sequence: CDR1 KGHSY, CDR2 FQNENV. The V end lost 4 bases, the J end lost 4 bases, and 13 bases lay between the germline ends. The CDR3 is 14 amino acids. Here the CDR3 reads CASSRTGQGYGYTF. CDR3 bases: TGTGCCAGCAGCCGAACGGGACAAGGCTATGGCTACACCTTC.

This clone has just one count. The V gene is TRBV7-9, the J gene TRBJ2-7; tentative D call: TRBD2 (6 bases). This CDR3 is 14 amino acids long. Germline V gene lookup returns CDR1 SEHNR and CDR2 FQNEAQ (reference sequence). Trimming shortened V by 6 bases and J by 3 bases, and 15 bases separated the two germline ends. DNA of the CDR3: TGTGCCAGCAGACACGAGGGGACTTTCTACGAGCAGTACTTC. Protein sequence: CASRHEGTFYEQYF.